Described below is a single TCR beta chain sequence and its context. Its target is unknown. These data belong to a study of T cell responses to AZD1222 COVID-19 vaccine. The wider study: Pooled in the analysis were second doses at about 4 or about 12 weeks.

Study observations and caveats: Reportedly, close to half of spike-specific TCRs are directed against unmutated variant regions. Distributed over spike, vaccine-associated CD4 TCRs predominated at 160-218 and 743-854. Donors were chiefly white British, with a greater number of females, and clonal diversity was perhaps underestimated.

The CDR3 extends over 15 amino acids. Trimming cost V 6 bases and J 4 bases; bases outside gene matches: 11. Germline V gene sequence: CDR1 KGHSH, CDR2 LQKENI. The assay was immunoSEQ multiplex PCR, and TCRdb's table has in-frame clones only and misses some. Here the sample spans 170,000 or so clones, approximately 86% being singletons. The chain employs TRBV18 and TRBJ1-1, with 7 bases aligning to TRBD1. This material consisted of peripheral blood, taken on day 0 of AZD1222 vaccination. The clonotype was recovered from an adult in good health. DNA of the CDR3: TGTGCCAGCTCCCTCTCGGGACAGAGGAGCACTGAAGCTTTCTTT. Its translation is CASSLSGQRSTEAFF.